This T cell receptor (beta chain) was sequenced in a study of blood T cell repertoires in COVID-19. On the study more broadly: Material from acute and convalescent COVID-19 was sourced from the United States, Italy and Spain. PBMCs, B-cell-depleted T cells, or T cells provided the cDNA or gDNA that made up the material.

The CDR3 totals 15 residues. The J segment lost 7 bases and the V segment lost 2 bases, leaving 10 bases of the junction unmatched. Per the germline V gene, CDR1 is GTSNPN and CDR2 is SVGIG (reference sequence). As originally analysed: Reference gene primer amplification gave estimated nucleated cell counts. The protocol was immunoSEQ multiplex PCR, while the TCRdb copy is restricted to in-frame clones and leaves out a portion. Clonal size and the V and J genes are those of that table, whereas D and trimming came from the DNA. The sample contains some 58,000 clones, approximately 87% of which appear only once.

The material sequenced was peripheral blood. This chain connects TRBV30 to TRBJ1-4; TRBD1 agrees at 7 bases. The TCR sequence derives from a man aged 50-60 years with acute or convalescent COVID-19. CDR3 loop: CAWSYGRQGREKLFF. The DNA of the CDR3 is TGTGCCTGGAGTTATGGTCGACAGGGTCGTGAAAAACTGTTTTTT.